This T cell receptor beta chain appears in the sequencing data of a study of blood T cell repertoires in COVID-19. Original handling: Amplification of reference gene primers was used by the study to estimate nucleated cell counts. Profiling relied on immunoSEQ multiplex PCR, and the TCRdb table lists in-frame clones only, not all of them. V and J calls and clone size are copied from that table; D and trimming were computed from the DNA. This sample has 150,000 to 160,000 clones, with about four fifths found just once. This clone was seen only a few times. Germline CDR1 MNHNS, CDR2 SASEGT. The V and J ends lost 0 bases and 3 bases respectively, with 14 bases between them. The CDR3 consists of 16 residues.

V usage is TRBV6-1 and J usage is TRBJ1-2, with a weak D call TRBD1 (5 bases). Sequencing used peripheral blood. The TCR sequence derives from a man between 60 and 70 years old with acute or convalescent COVID-19. Here the CDR3 reads CASSEAGGAGYYGYTF. The CDR3 DNA follows: TGTGCCAGCAGTGAAGCAGGAGGGGCAGGGTACTATGGCTACACCTTC.